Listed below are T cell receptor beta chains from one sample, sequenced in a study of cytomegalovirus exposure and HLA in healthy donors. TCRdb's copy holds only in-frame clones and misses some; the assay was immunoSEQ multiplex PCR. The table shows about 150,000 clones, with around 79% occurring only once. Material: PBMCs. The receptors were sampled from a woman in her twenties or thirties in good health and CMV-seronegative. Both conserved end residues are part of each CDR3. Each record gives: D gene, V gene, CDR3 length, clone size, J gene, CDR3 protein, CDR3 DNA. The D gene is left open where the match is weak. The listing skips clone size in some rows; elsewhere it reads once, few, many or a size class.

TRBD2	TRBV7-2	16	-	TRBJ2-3	CASAGGGGAGTDTQYF	TGTGCCAGCGCTGGGGGCGGGGGGGCCGGCACAGATACGCAGTATTTT
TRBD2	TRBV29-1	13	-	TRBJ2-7	CSAIRGGGYEQYF	TGCAGCGCCATACGGGGGGGCGGCTACGAGCAGTACTTC
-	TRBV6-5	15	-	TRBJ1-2	CASSYSTGPKDGYTF	TGTGCCAGCAGTTACTCTACAGGGCCCAAGGATGGCTACACCTTC
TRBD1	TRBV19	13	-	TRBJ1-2	CASTRDRGIGYTF	TGTGCCAGTACTCGGGACAGGGGTATTGGCTACACCTTC
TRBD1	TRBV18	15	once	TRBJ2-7	CASSPLGQGALEQYF	TGTGCCAGCTCACCCCTGGGGCAGGGGGCATTGGAGCAGTACTTC
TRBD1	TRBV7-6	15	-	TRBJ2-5	CASSLGTGGLETQYF	TGTGCCAGCAGCTTGGGGACAGGGGGATTGGAGACCCAGTACTTC
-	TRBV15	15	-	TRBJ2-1	CATSRVPGSNNEQFF	TGTGCCACCAGCAGAGTCCCGGGTAGTAACAATGAGCAGTTCTTC
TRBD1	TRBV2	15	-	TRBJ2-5	CASRTGVGIQETQYF	TGTGCCAGCAGGACAGGGGTGGGAATACAAGAGACCCAGTACTTC
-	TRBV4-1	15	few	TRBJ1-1	CASSQDRGGGTEAFF	TGCGCCAGCAGCCAAGACCGAGGGGGTGGGACTGAAGCTTTCTTT
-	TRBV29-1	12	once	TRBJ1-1	CSVDRGGTEAFF	TGCAGCGTTGATCGGGGGGGCACTGAAGCTTTCTTT
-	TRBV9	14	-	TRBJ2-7	CASSVEVGRGEQYF	TGTGCCAGCAGCGTAGAGGTGGGCAGGGGCGAGCAGTACTTC